The 32 T cell receptor beta chains given below trace back to one sample, sequenced in a study of human T cells and chemical hapten exposure. The time point denotes: patch test 1, 2 weeks after DPC sensitization. Described treatment: therapeutic diphenylcyclopropenone sensitization with weekly scalp DPC. Using its own MiXCR run on the RACE reads, TCRdb lists one record per CDR3 protein. The repertoire has 70,000 to 80,000 distinct CDR3 sequences, around a third of them found once; the top ten carry roughly 9.8%. The input for sequencing was whole blood, taken in connection with sensitization to the hapten diphenylcyclopropenone (DPC). The receptors originated from a man in his forties or fifties with alopecia areata. Some clones in this sample may be carry-over from other donors' samples.

This clonotype was counted a few times. The J gene is TRBJ2-2, the V gene TRBV12-3 or TRBV12-4; TRBD1 is a possible D gene (5 bases). Trimming took off 5 bases at V and 6 bases at J, with 13 bases between the two ends. The CDR3 extends over 14 amino acids. The CDR3 sequence: CASSIRTYAGELFF. As DNA, the CDR3 is TGTGCCAGCAGTATCCGGACATACGCCGGGGAGCTGTTTTTT.

The chain joins TRBV25-1 to TRBJ2-7, with no clear D. The CDR3 extends over 13 amino acids. Germline V gives CDR1 MGHDK, CDR2 SYGVNS. V was trimmed by 5 bases and J by 2 bases, leaving 10 bases between them. CDR3 in amino acids: CASSFGIAYEQYF. The CDR3, as DNA: TGTGCCAGCAGTTTTGGCATCGCCTACGAGCAGTACTTC.

The CDR3 sequence: CASSTHRNQPQHF. CDR3 DNA sequence: TGTGCCAGCAGCACTCACAGGAATCAGCCCCAGCATTTT. V is TRBV7-3 and J is TRBJ1-5, with D perhaps matching TRBD1 (5 bases). Per germline, CDR1 SGHTA and CDR2 FQGTGA. Trimming left V 5 bases short and J 4 bases short, with 9 bases between. CDR3 length: 13 amino acids.

This rearrangement joins TRBV20-1 to TRBJ2-5, with 7 nucleotides matching TRBD1. The germline CDR1 and CDR2 sequences are DFQATT and SNEGSKA (reference sequence). The CDR3 extends over 15 amino acids. Germline trimming cut 2 bases from V and 1 base from J; bases unmatched to any gene: 7. The CDR3 is CSARSSGTAQETQYF. CDR3 in DNA: TGCAGTGCTAGAAGTTCCGGGACAGCCCAAGAGACCCAGTACTTC.

This clonotype showed up just a few times. This sequence joins TRBV27 and TRBJ2-7; 7 bases align to TRBD1. The CDR3 spans 14 residues. V lost 5 bases, J lost 2 bases, and 6 bases stayed unmatched. Germline CDR1 and CDR2: MNHEY and SMNVEV (reference sequence). CDR3 sequence reads: CASSRWDRAYEQYF. CDR3 in DNA: TGTGCCAGCAGTAGATGGGACAGAGCCTACGAGCAGTACTTC.

The gene calls are TRBV20-1 and TRBJ1-6; D is unresolved. The CDR3 has 14 amino acids. The V gene lost 0 bases and the J gene lost 0 bases, with 3 bases spanning the gap. CDR1 and CDR2 from the germline V gene are DFQATT and SNEGSKA (reference sequence). CDR3 sequence reads: CSARDDSYNSPLHF. Written as DNA, the CDR3 is TGCAGTGCTAGAGACGACTCCTATAATTCACCCCTCCACTTT.

The chain couples TRBV13 to TRBJ1-1; 7 bases fit TRBD1. From germline, CDR1 is PRHDT and CDR2 FYEKMQ (reference sequence). With V trimmed by 4 bases and J by 5 bases, 7 bases remained unmatched. This CDR3 is built from 14 residues. The DNA for the CDR3 is TGTGCCAGCAGCTCCAGGGGGGGGGCAACTGAAGCTTTCTTT. It encodes CASSSRGGATEAFF.

In its sample, this clonotype was seen a few times. In DNA, the CDR3 is TGTGCCAGCAGTACCCGACTAGCGGCCCGGGAGCAGTACTTC. This codes for CASSTRLAAREQYF. The chain employs TRBV28 and TRBJ2-7; TRBD2 aligns across 9 bases. With V trimmed by 5 bases and J by 7 bases, 9 bases remained unmatched. From germline, CDR1 is MDHEN and CDR2 SYDVKM. This CDR3 comprises 14 residues.

The V gene is TRBV12-3 or TRBV12-4, the J gene TRBJ1-5, with D possibly being TRBD1 (5 bases). The V gene lost 3 bases and the J gene lost 6 bases, with 12 bases spanning the gap. This CDR3 spans 14 amino acids. Here the CDR3 DNA reads TGTGCCAGCAGTTTCGAGGGACTAGGTCAGCCCCAGCATTTT. Its translation is CASSFEGLGQPQHF.

This clonotype showed up just a few times. This chain's CDR3 is CATSRDEGSTYEQYF. CDR3 nucleotide sequence: TGTGCCACCAGCAGAGATGAAGGTTCGACCTACGAGCAGTACTTC. The chain is built from TRBV15 and TRBJ2-7; D gene uncertain. The CDR3 sequence is 15 residues long. V was clipped by 0 bases and J by 2 bases, with 11 bases between them. Germline lookup yields CDR1 LNHNV and CDR2 YYDKDF (reference sequence). The full variable domain, completed using reference TRBV15 and TRBJ2-7, is DAMVIQNPRYQVTQFGKPVTLSCSQTLNHNVMYWYQQKSSQAPKLLFHYYDKDFNNEADTPDNFQSRRPNTSFCFLDIRSPGLGDTAMYLCATSRDEGSTYEQYFGPGTRLTVT.

This chain uses TRBV6-6 with TRBJ2-1; perhaps D is TRBD1 or TRBD2 (5 bases each). Germline V lookup: CDR1 MNHNY, CDR2 SVGAGI (reference sequence). The V gene lost 6 bases and the J gene lost 6 bases, with 21 bases spanning the gap. This CDR3 is 16 amino acids long. The CDR3 nucleotides read TGTGCCAGCAGCAACTATGAGGGGACGGTGAGCAATGAGCAGTTCTTC. Protein product: CASSNYEGTVSNEQFF.

This clonotype was recorded a few times. The chain employs TRBV28 and TRBJ2-5; a possible D gene is TRBD2 (6 bases). With 0 bases removed from V and 5 bases from J, the gap between germline ends came to 13 bases. There are 15 residues in the CDR3. Germline V gene data show CDR1 as MDHEN and CDR2 as SYDVKM. CDR3: CASSLWTGVLETQYF. DNA of the CDR3: TGTGCCAGCAGTTTATGGACGGGGGTATTGGAGACCCAGTACTTC. Variable domain in full (rest from reference TRBV28 and TRBJ2-5): DVKVTQSSRYLVKRTGEKVFLECVQDMDHENMFWYRQDPGLGLRLIYFSYDVKMKEKGDIPEGYSVSREKKERFSLILESASTNQTSMYLCASSLWTGVLETQYFGPGTRLLVL.

The rearrangement uses TRBV6-1 and TRBJ2-3; 8 bases match TRBD2. This CDR3 spans 14 amino acids. V shed 6 bases and J 1 base; nucleotides not matched to a gene: 3. Germline values: CDR1 MNHNS, CDR2 SASEGT. CDR3 loop: CASRKAGGTDTQYF. In DNA form, the CDR3 reads TGTGCCAGCAGAAAAGCGGGAGGCACAGATACGCAGTATTTT.

There are a few counts of this clonotype. The chain recombines TRBV2 with TRBJ1-1, with 8 bases matching TRBD1. CDR3 length: 13 amino acids. With V trimmed by 5 bases and J by 13 bases, 12 bases remained unmatched. Germline V gene data show CDR1 as SNHLY and CDR2 as FYNNEI. For the CDR3, the DNA is TGTGCCAGCAGTCAACGCCCCCAGGGGGCGGGTTTCTTT. As protein: CASSQRPQGAGFF.

This clonotype occurred a few times. V gene TRBV4-2 combines with J gene TRBJ2-1, with no clear D. V was cut by 5 bases and J by 4 bases, with 3 bases left in between. Per germline, CDR1 LGHNA and CDR2 YNFKEQ. This CDR3 region has 11 residues. CDR3 sequence: CASSLYNEQFF. The CDR3 bases are TGTGCCAGCAGCTTATACAATGAGCAGTTCTTC.

This clonotype appeared a few times. The chain employs TRBV27 and TRBJ2-6; possibly TRBD1 or TRBD2 for D (5 bases each). The V gene lost 3 bases and the J gene lost 0 bases, with 9 bases spanning the gap. There are 16 residues in the CDR3. Germline V CDR1 and CDR2: MNHEY, SMNVEV (reference sequence). CDR3 amino acids: CASSLAGSSGANVLTF. CDR3 DNA: TGTGCCAGCAGTTTGGCAGGGAGCTCTGGGGCCAACGTCCTGACTTTC. Drawing the rest from reference TRBV27 and TRBJ2-6, the complete variable domain is EAQVTQNPRYLITVTGKKLTVTCSQNMNHEYMSWYRQDPGLGLRQIYYSMNVEVTDKGDVPEGYKVSRKEKRNFPLILESPSPNQTSLYFCASSLAGSSGANVLTFGAGSRLTVL.

Here the CDR3 DNA reads TGCGCCACAAGCCGGATGACAGGGGTGAACACTGAGCAGTTCTTC. This sequence encodes CATSRMTGVNTEQFF. The rearrangement joins TRBV23-1 to TRBJ2-1; 8 bases map to TRBD1. Being an ORF, TRBV23-1 has a function that is uncertain. Trimming removed 10 bases from V and 9 bases from J; junction bases left unmatched: 17. CDR3 length: 15 residues.

This clonotype has a handful of counts. The CDR3 sequence: CSASQGNSGANVLTF. DNA for the CDR3: TGCAGTGCTAGTCAGGGGAACTCTGGGGCCAACGTCCTGACTTTC. This chain connects TRBV20-1 to TRBJ2-6; D perhaps matches TRBD1 (6 bases). Germline V gene data show CDR1 as DFQATT and CDR2 as SNEGSKA (reference sequence). Trimming took off 3 bases at V and 0 bases at J, with 9 bases between the two ends. The CDR3 is made up of 15 amino acids.

DNA of the CDR3: TGCAGCGTTGAAGATCTTGAGGGACAAATTCAAGAGACCCAGTACTTC. Protein: CSVEDLEGQIQETQYF. The chain uses TRBV29-1 and TRBJ2-5; a possible D gene is TRBD1 (6 bases). The CDR3 has 16 residues. From germline, CDR1 is SQVTM and CDR2 ANQGSEA. V was cut by 0 bases and J by 2 bases, with 16 bases left in between.

The chain uses TRBV12-3 or TRBV12-4 and TRBJ2-1; D may match TRBD1 or TRBD2 (5 bases each). The V and J ends lost 6 bases and 8 bases respectively, with 17 bases between them. This CDR3 is 14 amino acids long. The CDR3 region is CASRFRGRRDEQFF. DNA for the CDR3: TGTGCCAGCAGATTCCGGGGCCGACGCGATGAGCAGTTCTTC.

The chain is built from TRBV6-5 and TRBJ2-1; TRBD2 matches at 8 bases. Germline-derived CDR1 and CDR2 are MNHEY and SVGAGI. This CDR3 spans 21 amino acids. The V gene end was trimmed by 4 bases and the J gene end by 2 bases; junction bases not matched to a gene: 22. CDR3 in DNA: TGTGCCAGCAGTTCCCCGGCGCCGGGACCCAAAGCGGGAGTAACCTACAATGAGCAGTTCTTC. Translating it yields CASSSPAPGPKAGVTYNEQFF.

This clonotype was detected only a few times. This chain uses TRBV20-1 with TRBJ2-7; TRBD2 agrees at 8 bases. Trimming took 1 base from V and 7 from J; bases not matched to a gene: 12. This CDR3 is 15 amino acids long. Germline values: CDR1 DFQATT, CDR2 SNEGSKA (reference sequence). CDR3 coding DNA: TGCAGTGCTAGAGTTGCGGGGGGTCCAGGAGATGAGCAGTACTTC. It is translated as CSARVAGGPGDEQYF.

The chain uses TRBV7-3 and TRBJ2-7, with D perhaps matching TRBD1 or TRBD2 (5 bases each). The V end was cut by 5 bases, the J end by 5 bases, with 16 bases between. Germline CDR1 reads SGHTA; CDR2 reads FQGTGA. CDR3 length equals 14 residues. The CDR3 sequence is CASSASPGRDEQYF. The CDR3 bases are TGTGCCAGCAGCGCGTCTCCGGGGCGGGACGAGCAGTACTTC.

This clonotype was detected a few times. The chain carries TRBV7-9 and TRBJ2-4; 7 bases agree with TRBD1. The length of the CDR3 is 14 residues. CDR1 is SEHNR, CDR2 FQNEAQ, per germline (reference sequence). V lost 3 bases and J lost 1; bases outside the gene matches: 0. The CDR3 DNA follows: TGTGCCAGCAGCTTGACAGGGGCCAAAAACATTCAGTACTTC. Translated: CASSLTGAKNIQYF.

This clonotype has more than one count but fewer than ten. This rearrangement joins TRBV28 to TRBJ2-1, with 7 bases that match TRBD2. The CDR3 totals 15 residues. Germline values: CDR1 MDHEN, CDR2 SYDVKM. V shed 0 bases, J shed 4 bases, and the junction held 3 bases outside the gene matches. The CDR3 reads CASSLWASGYNEQFF. Here the CDR3 DNA reads TGTGCCAGCAGTTTATGGGCTAGCGGATACAATGAGCAGTTCTTC.

The CDR3 is CASSVGLAGGPENTQYF. CDR3 DNA sequence: TGTGCCAGCAGCGTAGGCCTCGCGGGAGGGCCGGAGAATACGCAGTATTTT. The chain carries TRBV9 and TRBJ2-3; 9 positions match TRBD2. The J segment lost 7 bases and the V segment lost 0 bases, leaving 12 bases of the junction unmatched. The CDR3 totals 17 residues. Germline V gene lookup returns CDR1 SGDLS and CDR2 YYNGEE.

The chain recombines TRBV12-3 or TRBV12-4 with TRBJ1-1, with no clear D. This CDR3 contains 13 residues. V lost 8 bases, J lost 2 bases, and 12 bases lay in between. CDR3 protein: CASGSAGNTEAFF. CDR3 bases: TGTGCCAGCGGTAGTGCAGGAAACACTGAAGCTTTCTTT.

J is TRBJ2-7 and V is TRBV7-4; 9 nucleotides agree with TRBD1. The V gene's germline CDR1 is SGHVT and CDR2 SQSDAQ. Unmatched junction bases numbered 10, after V lost 1 base and J lost 3 bases. The CDR3 runs 17 residues. The chain's CDR3 is CASSLEGPGQGLYEQYF. DNA for the CDR3: TGTGCCAGCAGCTTAGAAGGACCGGGACAGGGACTCTACGAGCAGTACTTC. Supplemented by reference TRBV7-4 and TRBJ2-7, the full variable domain reads GAGVSQSPRYKVAKRGRDVALRCDSISGHVTLYWYRQTLGQGSEVLTYSQSDAQRDKSGRPSGRFSAERPERSVSTLKIQRTEQGDSAVYLCASSLEGPGQGLYEQYFGPGTRLTVT.

This clonotype was picked up a small number of times. V and J are TRBV7-9 and TRBJ1-1; no firm D call. V was pared by 5 bases and J by 5 bases, with 9 bases between. Germline CDR1 reads SEHNR; CDR2 reads FQNEAQ (reference sequence). This CDR3 contains 12 residues. This chain's CDR3 is CASSPLGTEAFF. CDR3 coding DNA: TGTGCCAGCAGCCCACTGGGGACTGAAGCTTTCTTT.

The chain links TRBV27 to TRBJ2-5; D remains unclear. Between the trimmed V and J ends, which lost 4 bases and 1 base, there was a span of 10 bases. The CDR3 sequence is 14 residues long. The germline CDR1 and CDR2 sequences are MNHEY and SMNVEV (reference sequence). As DNA, the CDR3 is TGTGCCAGCAGTTGGAGAATTGGCCAAGAGACCCAGTACTTC. This encodes CASSWRIGQETQYF.

The J gene is TRBJ1-2, the V gene TRBV7-9; D gene uncertain. CDR3 length equals 12 residues. V was trimmed by 1 base and J by 7 bases, leaving 7 bases between them. CDR1 SEHNR and CDR2 FQNEAQ come from the germline V gene (reference sequence). The DNA of the CDR3 is TGTGCCAGCAGCTTAGATATAGGTGGCTACACCTTC. This codes for CASSLDIGGYTF.

V and J are TRBV3-1 and TRBJ1-1, with D uncertain. The CDR3 has 13 residues. V was trimmed by 4 bases and J by 3 bases, leaving 9 bases between them. Per germline, CDR1 LGHDT and CDR2 YNNKEL (reference sequence). CDR3 nucleotide sequence: TGTGCCAGCAGCCGGGCCCGGGACACTGAAGCTTTCTTT. This gives the protein CASSRARDTEAFF.